This TCR beta chain derives from a study of cytomegalovirus exposure and HLA in healthy donors. Donors were drawn from the approximately 130-subject validation cohort, separate from the roughly 670-subject first cohort. Generated by immunoSEQ multiplex PCR, the TCRdb table keeps only in-frame clones and is missing some. The sample lists 120,000 or so clones, 75% to 90% occurring once. CDR3 length equals 12 residues. Between the trimmed V and J ends, which lost 3 bases and 7 bases, there was a span of 7 bases. Germline CDR1 is WNHNN and CDR2 is SYGVQD (reference sequence). As to this clone: Its antigen remains unidentified.

Study-level points and caveats: The classifier reportedly diagnosed cytomegalovirus status with high sensitivity and specificity. A list of approximately 150 TCR beta chains associated with cytomegalovirus was given.

What was sequenced was PBMCs. The chain joins TRBV10-1 to TRBJ2-1, with D uncertain. This TCR derives from a young man in good health and CMV-seropositive. The CDR3 is CASSDPGNEQFF. The CDR3 nucleotides read TGCGCCAGCAGTGACCCCGGGAATGAGCAGTTCTTC.